A single sample is the source of the 20 T cell receptor beta chains below, sequenced in a study of blood T cell repertoires in COVID-19. Profiled with immunoSEQ multiplex PCR; TCRdb holds only in-frame clones, not every one. Seen here are 65,000 to 75,000 clones, roughly 80% observed once, and the top ten hold around 4.3%. The sequenced sample consisted of peripheral blood. The receptors shown here come from a woman in her sixties or seventies with acute or convalescent COVID-19.

The CDR3 sequence: CASSRGLAGGELAKNIQYF. Here the CDR3 DNA reads TGTGCCAGCAGCCGGGGACTAGCGGGGGGCGAACTAGCCAAAAACATTCAGTACTTC. This chain links TRBV11-2 with TRBJ2-4, with 15 bases fitting TRBD2. J gave up 0 bases and V 5 bases, and 8 bases lay outside the gene matches. Germline V gene lookup returns CDR1 SGHAT and CDR2 FQNNGV. The CDR3 spans 19 residues.

The chain carries TRBV5-1 and TRBJ2-1; 14 bases map to TRBD2. The CDR3 runs 15 residues. V was pared by 5 bases and J by 6 bases, with 4 bases of the junction left unmatched. From germline, CDR1 is SGHRS and CDR2 YFSETQ. The CDR3 here is CASRTSGGAANEQFF. In nucleotides, the CDR3 is TGCGCCAGCAGGACTAGCGGGGGGGCAGCCAATGAGCAGTTCTTC.

The gene calls are TRBV30 and TRBJ1-1, with a possible D match to TRBD1 (5 bases). CDR1 and CDR2 from the germline V gene are GTSNPN and SVGIG (reference sequence). Trimming stripped 2 bases from V and 8 bases from J, with 15 bases between. This CDR3 has 13 amino acids. DNA for the CDR3: TGTGCCTGGAGTTGGGGGGGAGGAGTAGAAGCTTTCTTT. Translating gives CAWSWGGGVEAFF.

The rearrangement joins TRBV5-1 to TRBJ2-5; 13 bases fit TRBD2. This CDR3 is built from 17 residues. Germline CDR1 SGHRS, CDR2 YFSETQ. V lost 6 bases to trimming and J lost 5 bases; unmatched junction nucleotides: 13. CDR3 nucleotide sequence: TGCGCCAGCACTAACGTTCAGATGACTAGCGGGGGGGAGACCCAGTACTTC. Protein: CASTNVQMTSGGETQYF.

The chain links TRBV7-7 to TRBJ1-1; D is possibly TRBD1 (5 bases). The V end lost 6 bases, the J end lost 1 base, and 9 bases lay between the germline ends. The V gene's germline CDR1 is SSHAT and CDR2 FNYEAQ (reference sequence). The CDR3 has 13 residues. The CDR3 nucleotides read TGTGCCAGCAGTTCGACAGAGAACACTGAAGCTTTCTTT. Translated: CASSSTENTEAFF.

The V gene is TRBV5-5, the J gene TRBJ1-1; TRBD1 agrees at 7 bases. The CDR3 consists of 15 residues. CDR1 SGHKS and CDR2 YYEKEE come from the germline V gene (reference sequence). The junction had 9 bases not matched to a gene; V was cut back by 4 bases and J by 3 bases. Written as DNA, the CDR3 is TGTGCCAGCAGCCCCGCAGGGGGATTCCACACTGAAGCTTTCTTT. Encoded protein: CASSPAGGFHTEAFF.

In its sample, this clone was seen once. This chain links TRBV5-1 with TRBJ2-1; no clear D. Trimming left V 5 bases short and J 8 bases short, with 11 bases between. Germline V CDR1 and CDR2: SGHRS, YFSETQ. The CDR3 has 12 amino acids. The CDR3 coding sequence is TGCGCCAGCAGTTTCCTTGAGGATGAGCAGTTCTTC. Its translation is CASSFLEDEQFF.

The rearrangement links TRBV5-5 to TRBJ1-1; a possible D gene is TRBD1 (6 bases). This CDR3 region has 13 residues. Germline CDR1 SGHKS, CDR2 YYEKEE (reference sequence). Trimming left V 0 bases short and J 10 bases short, with 13 bases between. The CDR3 spells CASSLADRQGAFF. CDR3 DNA: TGTGCCAGCAGCTTGGCCGACAGGCAGGGAGCTTTCTTT.

The chain joins TRBV19 to TRBJ2-1; 7 bases fit TRBD2. CDR1 is LNHDA, CDR2 SQIVND, per germline (reference sequence). The CDR3 extends over 14 amino acids. Trimming cost V 5 bases and J 6 bases; bases outside gene matches: 7. The CDR3 loop is CASSPSSGTNEQFF. CDR3 bases: TGTGCCAGTAGTCCCTCTAGCGGCACCAATGAGCAGTTCTTC.

The V gene is TRBV13, the J gene TRBJ2-1; maybe TRBD2 (6 bases). The CDR3 is 19 residues long. Germline V CDR1 and CDR2: PRHDT, FYEKMQ (reference sequence). The V gene lost 5 bases and the J gene lost 1 base, with 24 bases spanning the gap. CDR3 bases: TGTGCCAGCAGCCCATACGCGGGTCGGGGGACCAAATCCTACAATGAGCAGTTCTTC. Protein sequence: CASSPYAGRGTKSYNEQFF.

This clone was detected once. The genes are TRBV11-2 and TRBJ1-1; D is undetermined. Germline assignment: CDR1 SGHAT and CDR2 FQNNGV. The CDR3 spans 10 residues. Trimming left V 3 bases short and J 7 bases short, with 3 bases between. CDR3 DNA sequence: TGTGCCAGCAGCTTCAGTGAAGCTTTCTTT. It codes for CASSFSEAFF.

CDR3 coding DNA: TGTGCCTCCGGGACAGGGGGGCAGCCCCAGCATTTT. It yields the protein CASGTGGQPQHF. The V call is TRBV30, the J call TRBJ1-5, with 11 positions matching TRBD1. The V gene's germline CDR1 is GTSNPN and CDR2 SVGIG (reference sequence). The CDR3 length is 12 residues. V was pared by 7 bases and J by 7 bases, with 3 bases of the junction left unmatched.

V and J are TRBV27 and TRBJ1-3; 11 bases are shared with TRBD1. Trimming cost V 5 bases and J 4 bases; bases outside gene matches: 7. Germline-derived CDR1 and CDR2 are MNHEY and SMNVEV (reference sequence). The CDR3 loop spans 16 amino acids. CDR3 amino acids: CASSPGQGAMGNTIYF. For the CDR3, the DNA is TGTGCCAGCAGTCCAGGACAGGGGGCTATGGGAAACACCATATATTTT.

This chain uses TRBV3-1 (or the pseudogene TRBV3-2) with TRBJ1-6; D might be TRBD1 (6 bases). There are 15 residues in the CDR3. V was shortened by 4 bases and J by 10 bases, with 17 bases between the two germline ends. Germline CDR1 and CDR2: LGHDT and YNNKEL (reference sequence). In nucleotides, the CDR3 is TGTGCCAGCAGCCGCCACCGACAGGTTCAGTCACCCCTCCACTTT. Amino acid sequence: CASSRHRQVQSPLHF.

The V gene is TRBV27, the J gene TRBJ1-4; D not resolved. The CDR3 length is 15 residues. V was clipped by 5 bases and J by 0 bases, with 10 bases between them. Germline V gene data show CDR1 as MNHEY and CDR2 as SMNVEV (reference sequence). The CDR3 is CASSKESATNEKLFF. CDR3 nucleotide sequence: TGTGCCAGCAGTAAGGAGAGTGCAACTAATGAAAAACTGTTTTTT.

This chain joins TRBV6-5 and TRBJ1-2, with D possibly TRBD1 on 6 matching bases. V lost 5 bases to trimming and J lost 4 bases, with 11 bases between them. Germline values: CDR1 MNHEY, CDR2 SVGAGI. The CDR3 covers 13 residues. CDR3 DNA: TGTGCCAGCAGTCCGGACAGCACCTATGGCTACACCTTC. Its translation: CASSPDSTYGYTF.

The chain couples TRBV9 to TRBJ1-5; 7 bases line up with TRBD1. The junction had 7 bases not matched to a gene; V was cut back by 3 bases and J by 4 bases. The germline CDR1 and CDR2 sequences are SGDLS and YYNGEE. The CDR3 length is 15 residues. CDR3 DNA sequence: TGTGCCAGCAGCGGGGCGGGACAGCTAAATCAGCCCCAGCATTTT. This codes for CASSGAGQLNQPQHF.

This clone has only one observation. The rearrangement links TRBV5-1 to TRBJ2-5; TRBD2 matches at 8 bases. V shed 1 base and J 5 bases; nucleotides not matched to a gene: 10. The V gene's germline CDR1 is SGHRS and CDR2 YFSETQ. The CDR3 runs 16 residues. CDR3 region: CASSLSSGAGTETQYF. CDR3 DNA: TGCGCCAGCAGCTTGAGTAGCGGGGCAGGGACCGAGACCCAGTACTTC.

The chain links TRBV6-1 to TRBJ1-2; D ambiguous. Germline CDR1 is MNHNS and CDR2 is SASEGT. Deletions cut 1 base from V and 5 bases from J, with 14 bases between. The length of the CDR3 is 15 residues. CDR3 nucleotide sequence: TGTGCCAGCAGTGAAGAAAGTGTGGTTACATATGGCTACACCTTC. Encoded protein: CASSEESVVTYGYTF.

V gene TRBV3-1 (or the pseudogene TRBV3-2) combines with J gene TRBJ2-1, with D maybe TRBD1 (5 bases). CDR3 size: 15 residues. Trimming left V 3 bases short and J 7 bases short, with 16 bases between. Germline V gene data show CDR1 as LGHDT and CDR2 as YNNKEL (reference sequence). CDR3 coding DNA: TGTGCCAGCAGCCAGGATTGGGGCAGGGATAATGAGCAGTTCTTC. Amino acid sequence: CASSQDWGRDNEQFF.